Given below is one T cell receptor beta chain in context. Its antigen is unknown. These data are taken from a study of lymphopenia after photon versus proton radiotherapy. Points from the study as a whole: Authors raise, but do not show, better survival with proton therapy. Under photons, naive T cells and diversity fell while effector/memory populations rose. Post-nadir diversity loss with photons came from oligoclonal expansion, particularly CD8+ Temra cells.

The table came from immunoSEQ multiplex PCR; TCRdb's copy has only in-frame clones and leaves some out. This sample yields 65,000 to 70,000 clones, of which roughly 93% are seen a single time; about 3% belongs to the top ten. The CDR3 is 15 residues long. Per the germline V gene, CDR1 is SGHTA and CDR2 is FQGNSA. Trimming at V came to 4 bases and at J to 4 bases, leaving 8 bases not matched to a gene. The chain employs TRBV7-2 and TRBJ2-3, with 7 bases fitting TRBD1. The TCR comes from a woman in her seventies with pancreatic cancer. This material consisted of peripheral blood, taken from a patient treated with photon-based radiotherapy. The CDR3 DNA reads TGTGCCAGCAGCTCCTACAGGGGAGAGCCAGATACGCAGTATTTT. This gives the protein CASSSYRGEPDTQYF.